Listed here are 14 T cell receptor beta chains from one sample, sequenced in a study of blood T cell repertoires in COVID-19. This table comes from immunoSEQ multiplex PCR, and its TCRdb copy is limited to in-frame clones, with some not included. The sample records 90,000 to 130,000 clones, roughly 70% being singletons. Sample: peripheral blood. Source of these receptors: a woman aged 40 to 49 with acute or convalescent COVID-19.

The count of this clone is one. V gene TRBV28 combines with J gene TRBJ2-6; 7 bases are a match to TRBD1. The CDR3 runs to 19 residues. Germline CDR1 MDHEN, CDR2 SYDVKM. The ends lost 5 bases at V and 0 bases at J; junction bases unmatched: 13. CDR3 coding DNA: TGTGCCAGCAGTGTTAACAGGGGAGAGAACTACTCTGGGGCCAACGTCCTGACTTTC. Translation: CASSVNRGENYSGANVLTF.

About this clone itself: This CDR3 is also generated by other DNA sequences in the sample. The CDR3, as DNA: TGTGCCAGCTCACCTCAGGGGAATAGCAATCAGCCCCAGCATTTT. It codes for CASSPQGNSNQPQHF. J is TRBJ1-5 and V is TRBV18; possibly TRBD1 for D (6 bases). The germline CDR1 and CDR2 sequences are KGHSH and LQKENI. The CDR3 is made up of 15 amino acids. The V end was cut by 3 bases, the J end by 0 bases, with 9 bases between.

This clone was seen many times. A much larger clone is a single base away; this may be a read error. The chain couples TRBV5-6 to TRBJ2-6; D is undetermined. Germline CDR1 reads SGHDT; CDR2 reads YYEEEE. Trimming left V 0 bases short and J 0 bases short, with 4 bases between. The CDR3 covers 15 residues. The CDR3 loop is CASSLASSGANVLTF. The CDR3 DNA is TGTGCCAGCAGCTTGGCCAGCTCTGGGGCCAACGTCCTGACTTTC.

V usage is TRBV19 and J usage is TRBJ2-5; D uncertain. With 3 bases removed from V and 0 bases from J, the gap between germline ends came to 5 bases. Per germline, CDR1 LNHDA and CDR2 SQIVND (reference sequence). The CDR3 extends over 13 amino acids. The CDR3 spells CASSMSYQETQYF. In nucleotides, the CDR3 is TGTGCCAGTAGTATGAGTTACCAAGAGACCCAGTACTTC.

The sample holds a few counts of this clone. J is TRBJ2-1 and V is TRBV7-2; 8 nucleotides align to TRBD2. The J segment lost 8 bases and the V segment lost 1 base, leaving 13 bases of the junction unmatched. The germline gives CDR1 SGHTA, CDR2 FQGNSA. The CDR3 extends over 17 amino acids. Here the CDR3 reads CASSLDVGGLGVYEQFF. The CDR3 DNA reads TGTGCCAGCAGCTTAGACGTTGGGGGACTAGGTGTCTATGAGCAGTTCTTC.

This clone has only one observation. CDR3 in DNA: TGTGCCAGCAGCTTCACCGCTCTAGGAGGAAATGAGCAGTTCTTC. It translates to CASSFTALGGNEQFF. This sequence joins TRBV5-5 and TRBJ2-1; a possible D gene is TRBD2 (5 bases). Germline CDR1 is SGHKS and CDR2 is YYEKEE (reference sequence). CDR3 length: 15 residues. The V and J ends lost 2 bases and 7 bases respectively, with 16 bases between them.

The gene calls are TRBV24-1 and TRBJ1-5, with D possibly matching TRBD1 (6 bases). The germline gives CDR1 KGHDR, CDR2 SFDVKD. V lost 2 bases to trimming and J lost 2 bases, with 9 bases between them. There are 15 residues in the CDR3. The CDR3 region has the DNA TGTGCCACCAGTGATTCTGGGGGCGGCAATCAGCCCCAGCATTTT. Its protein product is CATSDSGGGNQPQHF.

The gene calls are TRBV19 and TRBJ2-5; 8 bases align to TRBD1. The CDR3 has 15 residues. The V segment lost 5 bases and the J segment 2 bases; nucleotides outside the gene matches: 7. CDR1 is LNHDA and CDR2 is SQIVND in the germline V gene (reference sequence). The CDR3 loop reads CASSREDRGQETQYF. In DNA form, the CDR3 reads TGTGCCAGTAGTCGGGAAGACAGGGGTCAAGAGACCCAGTACTTC.

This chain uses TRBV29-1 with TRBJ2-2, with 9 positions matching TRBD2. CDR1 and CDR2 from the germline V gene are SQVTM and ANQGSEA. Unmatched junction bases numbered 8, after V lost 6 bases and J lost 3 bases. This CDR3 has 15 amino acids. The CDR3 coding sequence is TGCAGCGTAGACCGCGGGGGGGAGTACACCGGGGAGCTGTTTTTT. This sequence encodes CSVDRGGEYTGELFF.

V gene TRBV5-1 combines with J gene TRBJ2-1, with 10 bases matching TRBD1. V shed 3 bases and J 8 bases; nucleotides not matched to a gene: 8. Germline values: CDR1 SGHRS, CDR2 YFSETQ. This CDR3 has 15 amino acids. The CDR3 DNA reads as TGCGCCAGCAGCTGGGGGACAGGGGATTTCCATGAGCAGTTCTTC. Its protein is CASSWGTGDFHEQFF.

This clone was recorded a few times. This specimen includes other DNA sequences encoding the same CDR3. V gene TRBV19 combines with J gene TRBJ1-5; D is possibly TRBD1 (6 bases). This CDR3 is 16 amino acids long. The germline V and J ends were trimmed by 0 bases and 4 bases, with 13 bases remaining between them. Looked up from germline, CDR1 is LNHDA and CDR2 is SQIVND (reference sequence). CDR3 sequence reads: CASSIDSRGGNQPQHF. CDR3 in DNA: TGTGCCAGTAGTATAGATAGTAGGGGGGGAAATCAGCCCCAGCATTTT.

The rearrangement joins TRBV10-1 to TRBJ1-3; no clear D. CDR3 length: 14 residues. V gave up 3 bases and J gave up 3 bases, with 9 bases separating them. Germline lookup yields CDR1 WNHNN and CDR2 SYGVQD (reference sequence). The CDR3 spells CASSDTPVGNTIYF. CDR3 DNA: TGCGCCAGCAGTGATACACCAGTTGGAAACACCATATATTTT.

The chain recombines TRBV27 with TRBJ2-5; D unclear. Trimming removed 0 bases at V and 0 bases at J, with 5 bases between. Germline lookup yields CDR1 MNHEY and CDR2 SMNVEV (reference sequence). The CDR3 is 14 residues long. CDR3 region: CASSLSSYQETQYF. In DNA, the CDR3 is TGTGCCAGCAGTTTATCCTCGTACCAAGAGACCCAGTACTTC.

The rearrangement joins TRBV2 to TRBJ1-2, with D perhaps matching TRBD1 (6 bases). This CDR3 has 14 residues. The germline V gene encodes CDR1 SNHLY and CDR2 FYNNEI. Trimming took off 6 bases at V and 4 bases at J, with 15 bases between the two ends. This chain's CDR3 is CASRWDTLGYGYTF. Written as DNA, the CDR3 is TGTGCCAGCAGGTGGGACACTTTGGGCTATGGCTACACCTTC.